The 3 T cell receptor beta chains listed next were all sequenced from one sample in a study of response to subunit inactivated influenza vaccine. TCRdb processed the RT-PCR reads anew with MiXCR; each CDR3 protein has one entry. In the table there are 450,000 to 600,000 distinct CDR3 sequences, around 7.7% of which are singletons. The sample consisted of PBMCs from blood, taken approximately 25 months after vaccination. The receptors come from a man between 50 and 69 years old who received an inactivated influenza vaccine.

This clonotype showed up just a few times. The chain recombines TRBV4-1 with TRBJ1-1; TRBD1 might be the D (5 bases). The V end was cut by 5 bases, the J end by 4 bases, with 14 bases between. From germline, CDR1 is MGHRA and CDR2 YSYEKL. CDR3 size: 14 residues. CDR3 in DNA: TGCGCCAGCAGCAAGGGGCATCTGGGCACTGAAGCTTTCTTT. Translated, it gives CASSKGHLGTEAFF.

Many counts were recorded for this clonotype. The chain is built from TRBV6-5 and TRBJ2-1; 7 nucleotides agree with TRBD1. CDR1 is MNHEY and CDR2 is SVGAGI in the germline V gene. The CDR3 contains 17 residues. V lost 4 bases and J lost 2; bases outside the gene matches: 11. The CDR3 spells CASSSSLQGFPYNEQFF. Written as DNA, the CDR3 is TGTGCCAGCAGTTCCTCGTTACAGGGGTTCCCCTACAATGAGCAGTTCTTC.

V gene TRBV6-1 combines with J gene TRBJ1-5, with 10 positions matching TRBD1. CDR1 is MNHNS, CDR2 SASEGT, per germline. The V and J ends lost 2 bases and 7 bases, in that order; junction bases with no gene match: 5. The CDR3 sequence is 15 residues long. The CDR3 DNA sequence: TGTGCCAGCAGTGAAATGGGACAGGGGAGCCAGCCCCAGCATTTT. Translation: CASSEMGQGSQPQHF.